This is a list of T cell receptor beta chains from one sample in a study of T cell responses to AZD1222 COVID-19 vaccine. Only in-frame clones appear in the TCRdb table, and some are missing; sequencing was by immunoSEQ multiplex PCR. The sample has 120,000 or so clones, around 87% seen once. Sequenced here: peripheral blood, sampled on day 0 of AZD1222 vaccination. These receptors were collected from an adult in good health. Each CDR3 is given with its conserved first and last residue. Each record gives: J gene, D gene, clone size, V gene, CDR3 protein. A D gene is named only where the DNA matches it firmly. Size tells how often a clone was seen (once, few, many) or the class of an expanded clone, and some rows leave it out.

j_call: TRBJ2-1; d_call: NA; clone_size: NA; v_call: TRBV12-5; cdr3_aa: CASGWGWGEQFF
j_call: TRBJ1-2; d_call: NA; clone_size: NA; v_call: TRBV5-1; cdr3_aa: CASSLKSSFNYGYTF
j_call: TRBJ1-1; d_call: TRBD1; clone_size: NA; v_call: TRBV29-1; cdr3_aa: CSVGDRGPYTEAFF
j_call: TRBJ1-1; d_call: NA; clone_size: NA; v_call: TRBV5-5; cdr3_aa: CASSALGGRGEAFF
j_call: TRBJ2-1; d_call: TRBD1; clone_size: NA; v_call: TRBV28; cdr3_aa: CASSLFGSGGYNEQFF
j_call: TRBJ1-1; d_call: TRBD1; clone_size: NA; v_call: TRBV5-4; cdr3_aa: CASSAQGADTEAFF
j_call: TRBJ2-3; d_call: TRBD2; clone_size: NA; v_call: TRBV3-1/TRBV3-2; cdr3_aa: CASRSAGAYTQYF
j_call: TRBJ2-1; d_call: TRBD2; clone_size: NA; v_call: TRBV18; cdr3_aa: CASSLALAVRINNEQFF
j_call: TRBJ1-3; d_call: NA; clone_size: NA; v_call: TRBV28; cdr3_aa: CASGPRNTIYF
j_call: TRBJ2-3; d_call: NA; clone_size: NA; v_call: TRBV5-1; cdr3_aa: CASSLVDTQYF
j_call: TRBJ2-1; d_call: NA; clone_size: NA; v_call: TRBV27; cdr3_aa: CASSLEGHSYNEQFF
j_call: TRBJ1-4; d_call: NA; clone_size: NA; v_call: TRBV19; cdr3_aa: CASSIDPRPSLNEKLFF
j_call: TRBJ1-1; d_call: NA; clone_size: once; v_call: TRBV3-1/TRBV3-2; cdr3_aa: CASSHRENTEAFF
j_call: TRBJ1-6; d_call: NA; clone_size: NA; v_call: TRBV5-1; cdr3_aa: CASTSGVSSNSPLHF
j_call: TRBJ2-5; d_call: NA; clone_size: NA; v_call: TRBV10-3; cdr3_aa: CAISWGENQETQYF
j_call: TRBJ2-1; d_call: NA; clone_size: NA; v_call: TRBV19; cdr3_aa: CASSWGSYNEQFF
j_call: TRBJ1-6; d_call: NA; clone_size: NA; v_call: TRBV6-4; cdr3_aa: CASSDSWQLGSPLHF
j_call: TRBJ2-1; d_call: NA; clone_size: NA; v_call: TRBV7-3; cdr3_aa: CASSSLATVGEQFF
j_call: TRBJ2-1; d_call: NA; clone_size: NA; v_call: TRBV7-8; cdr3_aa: CASSLDSGYYNEQFF
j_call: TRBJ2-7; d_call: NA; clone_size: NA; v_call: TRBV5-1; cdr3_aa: CASSGDTYEQYF
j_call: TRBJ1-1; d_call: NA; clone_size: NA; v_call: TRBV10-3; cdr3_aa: CATLGGPEAFF
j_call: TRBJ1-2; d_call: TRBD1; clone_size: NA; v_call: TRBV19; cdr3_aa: CASSPLYGTANYGYTF
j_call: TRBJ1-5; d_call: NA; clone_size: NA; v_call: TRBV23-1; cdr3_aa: CASRPLRRQTQHF
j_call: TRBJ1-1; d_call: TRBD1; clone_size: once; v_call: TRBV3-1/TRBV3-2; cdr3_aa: CASSQRGGRGTVGAEAFF
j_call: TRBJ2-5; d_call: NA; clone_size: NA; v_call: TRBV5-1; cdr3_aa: CASSPGGQQETQYF
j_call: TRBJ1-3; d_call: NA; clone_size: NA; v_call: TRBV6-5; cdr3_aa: CASSYDGGRTGNTIYF
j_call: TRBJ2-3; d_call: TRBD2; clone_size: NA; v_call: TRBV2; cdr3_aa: CASRLAAITDTQYF
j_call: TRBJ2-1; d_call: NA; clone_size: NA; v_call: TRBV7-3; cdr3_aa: CASSAGVGNEQFF
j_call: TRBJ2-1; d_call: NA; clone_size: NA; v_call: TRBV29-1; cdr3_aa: CSVAYLTSYNEQFF
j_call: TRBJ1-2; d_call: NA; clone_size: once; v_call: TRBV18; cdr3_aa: CASSPKSTVEANYGYTF
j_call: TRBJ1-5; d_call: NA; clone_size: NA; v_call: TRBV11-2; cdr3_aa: CASSLEGGYNQPQHF
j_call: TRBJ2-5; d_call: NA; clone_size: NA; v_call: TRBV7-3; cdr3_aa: CASSLSLGETQYF
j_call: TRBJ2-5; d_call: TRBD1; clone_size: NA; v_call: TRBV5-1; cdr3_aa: CASSFRDREGETQYF
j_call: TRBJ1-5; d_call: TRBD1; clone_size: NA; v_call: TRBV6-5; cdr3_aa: CASTWDRGNQPQHF
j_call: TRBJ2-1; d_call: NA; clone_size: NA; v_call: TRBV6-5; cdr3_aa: CASSYSNGINNEQFF
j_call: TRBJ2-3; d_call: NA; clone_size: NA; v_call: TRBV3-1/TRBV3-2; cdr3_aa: CASSHRTSTDTQYF
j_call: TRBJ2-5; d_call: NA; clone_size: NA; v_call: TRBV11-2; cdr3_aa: CASSHLASQETQYF
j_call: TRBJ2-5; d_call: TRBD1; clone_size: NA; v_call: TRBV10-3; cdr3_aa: CAISTDDRGRETQYF
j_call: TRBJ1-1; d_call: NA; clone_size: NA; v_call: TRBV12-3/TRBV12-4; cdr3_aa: CASSFRLDEAFF
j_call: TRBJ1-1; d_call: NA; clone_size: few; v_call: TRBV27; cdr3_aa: CASSPRGGLNTEAFF
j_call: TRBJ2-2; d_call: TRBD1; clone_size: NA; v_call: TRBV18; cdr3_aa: CASSPRQGALDTGELFF
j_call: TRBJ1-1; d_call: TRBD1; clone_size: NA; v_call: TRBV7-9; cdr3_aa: CASSLGQGVGTEAFF
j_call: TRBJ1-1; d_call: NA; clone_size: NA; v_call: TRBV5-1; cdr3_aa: CASFLQTNTEAFF
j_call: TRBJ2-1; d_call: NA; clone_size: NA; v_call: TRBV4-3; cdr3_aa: CASSQDPREQFF
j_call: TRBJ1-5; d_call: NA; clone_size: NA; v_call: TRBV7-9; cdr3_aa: CASSPGALGNQPQHF
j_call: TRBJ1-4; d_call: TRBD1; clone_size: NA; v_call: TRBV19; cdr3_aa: CASNPRTGWREKLFF
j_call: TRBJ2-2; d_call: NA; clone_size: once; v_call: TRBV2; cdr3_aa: CASSVGGSNTGELFF
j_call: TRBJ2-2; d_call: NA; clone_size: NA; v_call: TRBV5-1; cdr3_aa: CASSLDIGGRTGELFF
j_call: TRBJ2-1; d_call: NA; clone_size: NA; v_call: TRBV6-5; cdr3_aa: CASSYSGGGYNEQFF
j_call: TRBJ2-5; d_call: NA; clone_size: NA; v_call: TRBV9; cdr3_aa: CASSDGVGSTRAQYF
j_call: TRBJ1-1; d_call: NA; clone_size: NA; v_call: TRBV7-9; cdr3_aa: CASSPRGDTEAFF
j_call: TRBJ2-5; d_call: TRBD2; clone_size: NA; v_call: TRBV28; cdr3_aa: CASSWSGGGWETQYF
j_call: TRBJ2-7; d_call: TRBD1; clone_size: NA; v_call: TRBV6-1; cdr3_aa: CASSDRDRSYEQYF
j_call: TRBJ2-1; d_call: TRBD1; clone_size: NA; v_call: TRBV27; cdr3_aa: CASSFLDRVTDEQFF
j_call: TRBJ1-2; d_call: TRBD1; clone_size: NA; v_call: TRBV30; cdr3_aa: CAWRRRDRDYGYTF
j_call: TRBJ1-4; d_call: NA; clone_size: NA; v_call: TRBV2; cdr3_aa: CASSYRVGEKLFF
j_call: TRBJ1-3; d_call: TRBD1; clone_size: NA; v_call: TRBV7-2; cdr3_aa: CASSLALTGAGNTIYF
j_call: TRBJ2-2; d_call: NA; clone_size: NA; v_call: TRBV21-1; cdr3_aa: CASSKLASNTGELFF
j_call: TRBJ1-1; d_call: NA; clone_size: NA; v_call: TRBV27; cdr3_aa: CASSRIAGNTEAFF
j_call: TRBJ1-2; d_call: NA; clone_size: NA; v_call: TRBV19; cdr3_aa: CASNDPFGANYGYTF